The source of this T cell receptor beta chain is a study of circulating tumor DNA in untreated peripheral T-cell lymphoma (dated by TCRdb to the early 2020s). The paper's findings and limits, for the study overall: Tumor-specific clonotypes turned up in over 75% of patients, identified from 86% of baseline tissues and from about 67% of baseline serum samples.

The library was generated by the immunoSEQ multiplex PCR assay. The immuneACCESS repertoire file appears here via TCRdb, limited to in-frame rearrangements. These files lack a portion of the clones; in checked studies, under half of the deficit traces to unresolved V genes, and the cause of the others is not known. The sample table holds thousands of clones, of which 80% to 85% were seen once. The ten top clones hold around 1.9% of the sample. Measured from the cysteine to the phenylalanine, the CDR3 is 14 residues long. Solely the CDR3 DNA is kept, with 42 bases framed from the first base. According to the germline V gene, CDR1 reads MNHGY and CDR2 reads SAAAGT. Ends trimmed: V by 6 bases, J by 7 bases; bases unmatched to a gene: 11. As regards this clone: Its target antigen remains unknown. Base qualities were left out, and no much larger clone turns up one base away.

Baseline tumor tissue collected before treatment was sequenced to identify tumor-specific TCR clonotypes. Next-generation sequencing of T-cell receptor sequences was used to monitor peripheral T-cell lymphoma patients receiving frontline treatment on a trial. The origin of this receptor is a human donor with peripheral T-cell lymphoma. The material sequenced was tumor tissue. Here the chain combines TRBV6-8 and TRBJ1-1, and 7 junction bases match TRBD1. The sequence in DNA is TGTGCCAGCAGCCTCGGGCAGGGGGGTATTGAAGCTTTCTTT. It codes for CASSLGQGGIEAFF.